The source of this TCR beta chain is a study of OX40 agonist ivuxolimab in advanced cancers. The study in broad terms: Ivuxolimab, which targeted the costimulatory receptor OX40 (CD134), was an agonistic, fully human IgG2 monoclonal antibody. Intravenous ivuxolimab was administered to patients every 2 weeks at six dose levels: 0.01, 0.1, 0.3, 1.5, 3 and 10 mg/kg. Of the roughly 50 dose-escalation patients, hepatocellular carcinoma was present in some 19, melanoma in approximately 15, renal cell carcinoma in 9 and head and neck cancer in 9. In the dose-escalation cohort, around four fifths of patients were male, and the mean age was 60 years with a range of roughly 20 to 85. Patients were allowed to have had prior anti-PD-1, anti-PD-L1 or anti-CTLA-4 therapy, and more than 30% of the dose-escalation patients had previously received checkpoint inhibitors. Partial responses were achieved by three dose-escalation patients, of whom one had hepatocellular carcinoma and two had cutaneous melanoma. Peripheral TCRbeta sequencing was intended to test whether TCR sequence diversity was altered and clonal T-cell expansion was caused by ivuxolimab. The paper reports the monotherapy dose-escalation portion (N of about 54 patients) of the phase I ivuxolimab trial. Overall study results and their limits: The antigen specificity of the clonally expanded peripheral T cells was not determined. After ivuxolimab, expanded clones were on average more numerous among CD8+ T cells than among CD4+ T cells. Low levels of normalized T-cell clonal expansion were also shown by some nonresponding patients. In the 0.1-3.0 mg/kg groups, partial responders had among the lowest normalized peripheral clonal expansion, particularly in CD8+ T cells. At doses of 0.1 to 3.0 mg/kg, clonal expansion of both CD4+ and CD8+ blood T cells was observed from baseline to week 6.

On this clone itself: No cognate antigen has been identified for it. No much larger clone exists at a distance of one base, and base qualities are not known.

The CDR1 and CDR2 encoded by the germline V gene are MNHNS and SASEGT. V and J are truncated by 3 bases and 11 bases respectively, leaving an intervening sequence of 13 bases. The CDR3 starts with the cysteine, ends with the phenylalanine, and has 12 residues. CDR3 DNA is the only sequence kept; it has 36 bases, read in frame from the first base. Genomic DNA was extracted from sorted cells for sequencing of the TCRbeta CDR3 region. TCRbeta CDR3 regions were sequenced using the immunoSEQ Assay. TCRdb took over this immuneACCESS table, retaining in-frame rearrangements with V and J assigned. Such tables are incomplete; in checked studies, under half of the missing clones stem from an unresolved V gene, and the remainder is unexplained. Within this sample are 75,000 to 100,000 clones, with about 92% of them counted one time only. The ten largest clonotypes hold about 3.4% of the sample. Patients with autoimmune disease history or receiving systemic immunosuppression were excluded from the trial. In every dose cohort, peripheral blood was drawn for TCR sequencing at baseline, cycle 4 day 1, and cycle 7 day 1. Samples came from an open-label, multicenter, first-in-human phase I dose-escalation trial of ivuxolimab. Adults with locally advanced or metastatic head and neck squamous cell, hepatocellular, melanoma or renal cell carcinoma were enrolled in the trial. CD4+ and CD8+ T cells were sorted separately from peripheral blood before TCR sequencing.

Sequences were derived from CD4+ or CD8+ T cells sorted from blood, sampled in a trial of the OX40 agonist ivuxolimab. The rearranged chain carries TRBV6-1 and TRBJ1-2, with the D gene call left open. The receptor comes from an adult with an advanced solid tumor such as melanoma, head and neck, liver or kidney cancer. The CDR3 protein: CASSEDLLGYTF. The DNA reads TGTGCCAGCAGTGAGGATTTGTTGGGATACACCTTC.